This entry lists 14 T cell receptor beta chains sequenced from one sample in a study of blood T cell repertoires in COVID-19. Sequencing was performed with immunoSEQ multiplex PCR; in TCRdb, only in-frame clones are kept and a portion is missing. The sample lists almost 400,000 clones, just under 90% seen once, with 1.5% to 2% in the top ten. Sequencing used PBMCs or T cells enriched from blood (not recorded which). The receptors derive from a woman in her twenties or thirties who had recovered from COVID-19.

The genes are TRBV30 and TRBJ1-1, with a possible D match to TRBD1 (5 bases). Trimming cost V 4 bases and J 4 bases, with 13 bases left between them. Looked up from germline, CDR1 is GTSNPN and CDR2 is SVGIG (reference sequence). The CDR3 contains 13 residues. DNA of the CDR3: TGTGCCTGGATGACCGGGGGTGGCACTGAAGCTTTCTTT. Its translation: CAWMTGGGTEAFF.

The J gene is TRBJ1-2, the V gene TRBV28, with D tentatively TRBD1 (6 bases). Germline V gives CDR1 MDHEN, CDR2 SYDVKM. With 6 bases removed from V and 4 bases from J, the gap between germline ends came to 12 bases. The CDR3 is made up of 13 amino acids. CDR3: CASSLTGIYGYTF. The CDR3, as DNA: TGTGCCAGCAGCCTGACAGGTATCTATGGCTACACCTTC.

The chain carries TRBV4-1 and TRBJ2-1; 10 positions match TRBD2. This CDR3 contains 16 residues. Trimming took 2 bases from V and 7 from J; bases not matched to a gene: 8. Germline V lookup: CDR1 MGHRA, CDR2 YSYEKL. The CDR3 spells CASSQPTSGKRNEQFF. The CDR3 DNA reads as TGCGCCAGCAGCCAACCCACTAGCGGGAAAAGGAATGAGCAGTTCTTC.

This clone was detected only a few times. V usage is TRBV11-2 and J usage is TRBJ2-7; 7 bases fit TRBD1. Per the germline V gene, CDR1 is SGHAT and CDR2 is FQNNGV. The length of the CDR3 is 13 residues. The J segment lost 7 bases and the V segment lost 3 bases, leaving 6 bases of the junction unmatched. The CDR3 loop is CASSFPGDREQYF. The CDR3 DNA sequence: TGTGCCAGCAGCTTCCCAGGGGACAGAGAGCAGTACTTC.

The V gene is TRBV20-1, the J gene TRBJ2-5, with D maybe TRBD1 (5 bases). With 3 bases removed from V and 5 bases from J, the gap between germline ends came to 13 bases. The CDR3 loop spans 13 amino acids. The germline gives CDR1 DFQATT, CDR2 SNEGSKA (reference sequence). CDR3 sequence: CSASTQGPETQYF. DNA of the CDR3: TGCAGTGCTAGTACGCAGGGTCCCGAGACCCAGTACTTC.

Of note for this clone: At one of its ends the junction is not consistent with the germline gene, which may arise from a read error. The chain combines TRBV25-1 with TRBJ2-3, with TRBD2 matching over 13 bases. This CDR3 region has 15 residues. Germline CDR1 reads MGHDK; CDR2 reads SYGVNS. The CDR3, as DNA: TGTGCCGGCAGTGCGACTAGCGGGGGGTCAGATACGCAGTATTTT. Residues: CAGSATSGGSDTQYF.

This clone was observed a single time. This chain uses TRBV15 with TRBJ2-5, with D possibly being TRBD1 (6 bases). Deletions cut 3 bases from V and 5 bases from J, with 7 bases between. Looked up from germline, CDR1 is LNHNV and CDR2 is YYDKDF (reference sequence). The CDR3 is 12 amino acids. The CDR3 here is CATSRRGETQYF. Here the CDR3 DNA reads TGTGCCACCAGCAGGAGGGGGGAGACCCAGTACTTC.

The count of this clone is one. V gene TRBV27 combines with J gene TRBJ2-2; 7 bases map to TRBD1. The CDR3 spans 16 residues. From germline, CDR1 is MNHEY and CDR2 SMNVEV (reference sequence). V gave up 6 bases and J gave up 2 bases; unmatched junction bases: 9. CDR3 nucleotides: TGTGCCAGCAGGGGACAGTTCCAGGGAAACACCGGGGAGCTGTTTTTT. Translation: CASRGQFQGNTGELFF.

The rearrangement joins TRBV28 to TRBJ2-7; 10 positions match TRBD2. This CDR3 contains 14 residues. Germline V gives CDR1 MDHEN, CDR2 SYDVKM. Trimming took 6 bases from V and 4 from J; bases not matched to a gene: 6. CDR3 sequence: CASRTSGNLYEQYF. Here the CDR3 DNA reads TGTGCCAGCAGAACTAGCGGGAACCTTTACGAGCAGTACTTC.

The chain recombines TRBV18 with TRBJ2-7; 11 positions agree with TRBD1. CDR1 KGHSH and CDR2 LQKENI come from the germline V gene. V trimming: 5 bases; J trimming: 4 bases; junction bases outside the gene matches: 4. CDR3 length equals 14 residues. CDR3: CASSGTGGLYEQYF. The CDR3 DNA sequence: TGTGCCAGCTCAGGGACAGGGGGATTGTACGAGCAGTACTTC.

This clone was picked up a small number of times. The chain employs TRBV2 and TRBJ2-7; 10 bases match TRBD2. Germline assignment: CDR1 SNHLY and CDR2 FYNNEI. The ends lost 3 bases at V and 10 bases at J; junction bases unmatched: 9. The CDR3 spans 14 residues. The CDR3 spells CASSDGSGRGLQYF. CDR3 in DNA: TGTGCCAGCAGTGATGGGAGCGGGAGGGGTCTCCAGTACTTC.

The J gene is TRBJ2-7, the V gene TRBV7-6; 7 positions agree with TRBD1. This CDR3 contains 14 residues. Germline V gene lookup returns CDR1 SGHVS and CDR2 FNYEAQ. Trimming took 4 bases from V and 2 from J; bases not matched to a gene: 5. CDR3 sequence reads: CASSSRQGPYEQYF. DNA for the CDR3: TGTGCCAGCAGCTCAAGACAGGGACCCTACGAGCAGTACTTC. Drawing the rest from reference TRBV7-6 and TRBJ2-7, the complete variable domain is GAGVSQSPRYKVTKRGQDVALRCDPISGHVSLYWYRQALGQGPEFLTYFNYEAQQDKSGLPNDRFSAERPEGSISTLTIQRTEQRDSAMYRCASSSRQGPYEQYFGPGTRLTVT.

This chain links TRBV19 with TRBJ1-1; maybe TRBD1 (5 bases). V shed 6 bases and J shed 4 bases, with 15 bases lying between them. Germline CDR1 is LNHDA and CDR2 is SQIVND (reference sequence). CDR3 size: 14 residues. CDR3 DNA: TGTGCCAGTAGCATCCCACCCGACAGCACTGAAGCTTTCTTT. Its translation is CASSIPPDSTEAFF.

The V call is TRBV27, the J call TRBJ1-1; maybe TRBD1 (6 bases). V shed 7 bases and J shed 5 bases, with 14 bases lying between them. There are 13 residues in the CDR3. Germline values: CDR1 MNHEY, CDR2 SMNVEV (reference sequence). The CDR3 sequence is CASKRTTGTEAFF. The CDR3 DNA is TGTGCCAGCAAGAGAACCACAGGGACTGAAGCTTTCTTT.